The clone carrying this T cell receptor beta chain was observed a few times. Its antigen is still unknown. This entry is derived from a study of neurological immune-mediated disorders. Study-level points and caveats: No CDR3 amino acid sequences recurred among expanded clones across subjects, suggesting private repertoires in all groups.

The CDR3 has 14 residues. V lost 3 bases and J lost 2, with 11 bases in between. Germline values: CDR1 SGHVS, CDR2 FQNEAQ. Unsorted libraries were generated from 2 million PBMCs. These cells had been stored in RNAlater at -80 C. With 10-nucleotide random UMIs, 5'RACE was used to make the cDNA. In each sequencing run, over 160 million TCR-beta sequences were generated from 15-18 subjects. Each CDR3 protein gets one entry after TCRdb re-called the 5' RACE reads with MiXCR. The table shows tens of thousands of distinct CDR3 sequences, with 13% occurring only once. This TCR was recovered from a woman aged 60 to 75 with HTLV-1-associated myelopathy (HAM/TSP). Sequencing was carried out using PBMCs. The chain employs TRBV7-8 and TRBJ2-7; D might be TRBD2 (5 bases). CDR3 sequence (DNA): TGTGCCAGCAGCTTGGGAGCTAGTACCTACGAGCAGTACTTC. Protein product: CASSLGASTYEQYF.